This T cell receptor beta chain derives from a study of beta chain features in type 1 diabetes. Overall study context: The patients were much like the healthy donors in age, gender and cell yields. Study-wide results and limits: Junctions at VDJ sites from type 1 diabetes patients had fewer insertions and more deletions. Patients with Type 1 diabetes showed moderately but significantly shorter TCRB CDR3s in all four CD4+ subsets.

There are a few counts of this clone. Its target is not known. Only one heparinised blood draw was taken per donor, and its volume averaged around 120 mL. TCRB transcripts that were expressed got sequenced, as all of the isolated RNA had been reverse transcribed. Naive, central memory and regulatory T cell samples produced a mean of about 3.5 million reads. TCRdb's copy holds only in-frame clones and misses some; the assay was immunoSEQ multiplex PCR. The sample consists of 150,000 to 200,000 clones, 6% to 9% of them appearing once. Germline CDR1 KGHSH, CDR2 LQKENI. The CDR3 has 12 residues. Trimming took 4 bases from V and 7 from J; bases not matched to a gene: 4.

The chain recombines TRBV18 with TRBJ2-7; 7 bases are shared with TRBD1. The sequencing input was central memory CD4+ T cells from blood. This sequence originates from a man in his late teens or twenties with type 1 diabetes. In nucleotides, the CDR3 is TGTGCCAGCTCACGACAGGGACAGGAGCAGTACTTC. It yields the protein CASSRQGQEQYF.